The TCR beta chain described here comes from a study of blood T cells in healthy people across ages. Study-level information: Per two T cells, about one barcoded beta molecule was captured through template switching. Broader study findings: When one million T cells were used, diversity estimates were thought to be underestimates.

Germline loops: CDR1 LGHDT, CDR2 YNNKEL (reference sequence). V trimming: 1 base; J trimming: 4 bases; junction bases outside the gene matches: 8. This CDR3 is built from 16 residues. Sample-barcoded 5' priming and a J-beta primer mix drove a second PCR of roughly 7 to 11 cycles. Each cDNA molecule was tagged by a template-switch adaptor with 12 random nucleotides. TCRdb processed the 5' RACE reads anew with MiXCR; each CDR3 protein has one entry. The sample yields around 870,000 distinct CDR3 sequences, about 30% seen once. On this clonotype: Antigen unknown.

A minimum of 5.5 micrograms of total RNA was extracted per sample. The receptor was isolated from a woman at least 80 years old in good health. This chain links TRBV3-1 with TRBJ2-3; 7 positions match TRBD2. Material: blood. The CDR3 coding sequence is TGTGCCAGCAGCCAAGCGGGGCGGGGGTTGGCAGATACGCAGTATTTT. Its protein is CASSQAGRGLADTQYF.